The source of this TCR beta chain is a study of blood T cell repertoires in COVID-19. The CDR3 is 15 amino acids. With 4 bases clipped from V and 3 bases from J, the junction kept 8 bases outside the gene matches. Germline CDR1 and CDR2: LGHDT and YNNKEL (reference sequence). Sequencing used immunoSEQ multiplex PCR; TCRdb keeps in-frame clones, though not all of them. The sample records more than 95,000 clones, roughly 87% being singletons. The genes are TRBV3-1 (or the pseudogene TRBV3-2) and TRBJ2-5; 7 bases map to TRBD2. This TCR was recovered from an elderly man with active or convalescent COVID-19. The specimen was peripheral blood. In nucleotides, the CDR3 is TGTGCCAGCAGCCGGGGCGGGAGAACTAAAGAGACCCAGTACTTC. Amino acids: CASSRGGRTKETQYF.